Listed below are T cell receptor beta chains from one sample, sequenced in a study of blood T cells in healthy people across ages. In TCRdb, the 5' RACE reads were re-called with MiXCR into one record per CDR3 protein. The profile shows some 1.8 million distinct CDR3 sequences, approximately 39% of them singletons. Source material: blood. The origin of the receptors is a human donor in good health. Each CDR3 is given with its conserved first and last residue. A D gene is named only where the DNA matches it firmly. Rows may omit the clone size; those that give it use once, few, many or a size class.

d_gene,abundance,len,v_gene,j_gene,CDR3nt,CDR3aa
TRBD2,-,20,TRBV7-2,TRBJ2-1,TGTGCCAGCAGCATGTCAACATCCCCGGGACTAGCGTCCTCCTACAATGAGCAGTTCTTC,CASSMSTSPGLASSYNEQFF
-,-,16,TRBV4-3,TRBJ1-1,TGCGCCAGCAGCCAAGAAGTAGGAATAGGGTACACTGAAGCTTTCTTT,CASSQEVGIGYTEAFF
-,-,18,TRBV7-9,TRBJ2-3,TGTGCCAGCAGCTCCAGCGAGGGGTATTCTGGGGACACAGATACGCAGTATTTT,CASSSSEGYSGDTDTQYF
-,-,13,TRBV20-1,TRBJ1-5,TGCAGTGCTAGCATGGCTGGTTATCAGCCCCAGCATTTT,CSASMAGYQPQHF
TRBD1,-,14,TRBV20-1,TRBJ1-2,TGCAGTGCTAGCGGCCGACAGGGGGCACATGGCTACACCTTC,CSASGRQGAHGYTF
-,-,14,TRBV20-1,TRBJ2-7,TGCAGTGCTAGAGATGTGGCCAGGGAACACGAGCAGTACTTC,CSARDVAREHEQYF
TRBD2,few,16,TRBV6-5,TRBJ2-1,TGTGCCAGCAGACAAACTAGCGGCGTCTCCTACAATGAGCAGTTCTTC,CASRQTSGVSYNEQFF
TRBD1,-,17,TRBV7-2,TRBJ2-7,TGTGCCAGCTCCCGGGACAGGCTCTCCCCCTCCCTTTACGAGCAGTACTTC,CASSRDRLSPSLYEQYF
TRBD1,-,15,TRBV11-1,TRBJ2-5,TGTGCCAGCAGCTTAGCTCCGACAGGGCAAGAGACCCAGTACTTC,CASSLAPTGQETQYF
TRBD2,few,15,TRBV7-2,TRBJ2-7,TGTGCCAGCAGCGAGGGACTAGCGGATCTTTACGAGCAGTACTTC,CASSEGLADLYEQYF
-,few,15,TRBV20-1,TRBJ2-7,TGCAGTGCTAGAGTGGCAGGGCTCCCCTCCTACGAGCAGTACTTC,CSARVAGLPSYEQYF